This T cell receptor (beta chain) was profiled in a study of blood T cells in healthy people across ages. Study results and limitations: Compared with aged donors, long-lived donors showed fewer expanded clones, suggesting selection. Older age went with lower TCR beta diversity per million T cells, in a roughly linear way.

Germline-derived CDR1 and CDR2 are SGDLS and YYNGEE. With 4 bases clipped from V and 2 bases from J, the junction kept 6 bases outside the gene matches. The CDR3 extends over 15 amino acids. A second PCR, run for roughly 7 to 11 cycles, used a sample-barcoded 5' primer plus a J-beta primer mix. TCRdb redid the calling of the 5' RACE reads with MiXCR, one entry per CDR3 protein. The table records some 1.5 million distinct CDR3 sequences, less than 45% of them present only once. Of note for this clonotype: The antigen is unknown.

The sequencing sample was made of blood. The genes are TRBV9 and TRBJ1-2; 9 nucleotides agree with TRBD1. The clonotype was recovered from a woman between 18 and 29 years old in good health. The CDR3 sequence: CASSPGDRENYGYTF. CDR3 nucleotide sequence: TGTGCCAGCAGCCCCGGGGACAGGGAAAACTATGGCTACACCTTC.